This TCR beta chain stems from a study of T-cell reconstitution after alpha-beta-depleted transplantation in children. Unique molecular identifiers were used to barcode this TCRbeta library. TCRdb analysed the PCR reads with MiXCR anew, one entry per CDR3 protein. The sample yields approximately 420,000 distinct CDR3 sequences, approximately 11% seen once. The CDR3 totals 14 residues. Trimming stripped 3 bases from V and 0 bases from J, with 7 bases between. Germline V lookup: CDR1 SGDLS, CDR2 YYNGEE. The specimen comprised PBMCs from the stem cell graft donor, sampled from the stem cell graft. This clonotype originated in a human donor who donated a stem cell graft to a child with acute myeloid leukemia. The chain carries TRBV9 and TRBJ1-5; D not certain. CDR3 region: CASSDGYSNQPQHF. In DNA, the CDR3 is TGTGCCAGCAGCGACGGTTATAGCAATCAGCCCCAGCATTTT.